This T cell receptor beta chain was sequenced during a study of T cell responses to AZD1222 COVID-19 vaccine. In this sample, this clone turned up once. What it binds is unknown. Some clones are missing from TCRdb's copy, which holds only in-frame ones; the method was immunoSEQ multiplex PCR. In the table there are fewer than 150,000 clones, roughly 88% of which are singletons. Study-wide points: Nearly half of unique spike-specific TCRs reportedly avoided B.1.351 and B.1.1.7 mutated regions.

Trimming stripped 3 bases from V and 5 bases from J, with 14 bases between. Germline loops: CDR1 SGHNT, CDR2 YYREEE (reference sequence). The CDR3 sequence is 14 residues long. The V gene is TRBV5-4, the J gene TRBJ2-5; the D gene could be TRBD1 or TRBD2 (7 bases each). The receptor's source is an adult who received the AZD1222 COVID-19 vaccine. The material sequenced was peripheral blood, taken 28 days after the second AZD1222 dose. The CDR3 coding sequence is TGTGCCAGCAGCTCTCGACAGGGAGGGGAGACCCAGTACTTC. It specifies CASSSRQGGETQYF.